The clone carrying this T cell receptor beta chain showed up just once. The sample is drawn from a study of blood T cell repertoires in COVID-19. Study summary: Acute and convalescent COVID-19 specimens originated in the United States, Italy and Spain. Nucleic acid was either cDNA or gDNA, and it came from T cells, B-cell-depleted T cells, or PBMCs.

Trimming removed 6 bases from V and 6 bases from J, with 14 bases in between. The CDR3 is 13 amino acids. The germline V gene has CDR1 WNHNN and CDR2 SYGVQD (reference sequence). How the authors handled the data: The authors estimated nucleated cell counts from reference gene primer amplification. Using immunoSEQ multiplex PCR, the repertoire was profiled, and TCRdb retains in-frame clones only, with some absent. From that table come the V and J calls and clone size; the DNA was used to work out D and trimming. Of under 300,000 clones listed, roughly 88% are singletons. This chain links TRBV10-1 with TRBJ1-1, with a possible D match to TRBD1 (5 bases). This clonotype was sampled from a woman between 70 and 85 years old with acute or convalescent COVID-19. Sequenced material: peripheral blood. CDR3 region: CASSPFSGAEAFF. The CDR3 nucleotides read TGCGCCAGCAGCCCCTTTTCGGGGGCTGAAGCTTTCTTT.